The next 8 T cell receptor beta chains were all read from a single sample in a study of regulatory T cells in long-lasting Graves disease. Specified time point: persistent/refractory GD, antithyroid drugs over 5 years with positive TRAb. PBMC RNA served as the TCR library source. Libraries of TCR beta came from iRepertoire HTBI primers plus Arm-PCR of CDR3 regions. TCRdb recomputed calls from the multiplex PCR reads with MiXCR, one row per CDR3 protein. The sample contains about 470,000 distinct CDR3 sequences, 20% of which appear only once. This material consisted of peripheral blood mononuclear cells (PBMCs), taken when the disease was refractory, from a patient treated with antithyroid drugs. The receptors come from a female donor with Graves disease.

The chain carries TRBV28 and TRBJ2-1, with TRBD2 matching over 11 bases. The CDR3 consists of 14 residues. CDR1 is MDHEN, CDR2 SYDVKM, per germline. V lost 6 bases to trimming and J lost 6 bases; unmatched junction nucleotides: 4. As DNA, the CDR3 is TGTGCCAGCAGCCAGGGACTAGCGGCCAATGAGCAGTTCTTC. Its protein is CASSQGLAANEQFF.

This clonotype came up a few times. The CDR3 protein is CASSLTGTNDYEQYF. The CDR3 bases are TGTGCCAGCAGCTTAACCGGGACGAATGACTACGAGCAGTACTTC. J is TRBJ2-7 and V is TRBV13; the D call may be TRBD1 or TRBD2 (5 bases each). This CDR3 is 15 amino acids long. V was trimmed by 2 bases and J by 3 bases, leaving 14 bases between them. Germline values: CDR1 PRHDT, CDR2 FYEKMQ (reference sequence).

The table lists this clonotype with many counts. This chain joins TRBV14 and TRBJ2-5, with 10 bases lining up with TRBD1. There are 16 residues in the CDR3. V trimming: 6 bases; J trimming: 2 bases; junction bases outside the gene matches: 9. The V gene's germline CDR1 is SGHDN and CDR2 FVKESK. The CDR3 bases are TGTGCCAGCAGTCAAACCGGGACAGGGGTTCAAGAGACCCAGTACTTC. It codes for CASSQTGTGVQETQYF.

The chain joins TRBV20-1 to TRBJ2-7, with D perhaps TRBD2 (5 bases). The CDR3 runs 14 residues. Germline lookup yields CDR1 DFQATT and CDR2 SNEGSKA (reference sequence). The V gene lost 3 bases and the J gene lost 3 bases, with 15 bases spanning the gap. The CDR3 is CSASGVASLYEQYF. The CDR3 DNA sequence: TGCAGTGCTAGTGGCGTAGCTAGCCTCTACGAGCAGTACTTC.

V gene TRBV15 combines with J gene TRBJ2-3; D possibly corresponds to TRBD2 (5 bases). This CDR3 is 12 amino acids long. Trimming cost V 6 bases and J 1 base, with 5 bases left between them. Germline CDR1 reads LNHNV; CDR2 reads YYDKDF (reference sequence). CDR3 in amino acids: CATSSGTDTQYF. In DNA, the CDR3 is TGTGCCACCAGTAGCGGCACAGATACGCAGTATTTT. Full variable domain (missing parts from reference TRBV15 and TRBJ2-3): DAMVIQNPRYQVTQFGKPVTLSCSQTLNHNVMYWYQQKSSQAPKLLFHYYDKDFNNEADTPDNFQSRRPNTSFCFLDIRSPGLGDTAMYLCATSSGTDTQYFGPGTRLTVL.

This rearrangement joins TRBV28 to TRBJ2-1; D is uncertain. The CDR3 spans 13 residues. Germline CDR1 MDHEN, CDR2 SYDVKM. Deletions cut 3 bases from V and 4 bases from J, with 7 bases between. In DNA, the CDR3 is TGTGCCAGCAGTTTGGAGCAGTACAATGAGCAGTTCTTC. This gives the protein CASSLEQYNEQFF.

The table lists this clonotype with many counts. The chain couples TRBV28 to TRBJ2-7, with D tentatively TRBD1 (6 bases). V lost 6 bases, J lost 0 bases, and 15 bases lay in between. CDR3 length: 15 amino acids. Germline lookup yields CDR1 MDHEN and CDR2 SYDVKM. CDR3 nucleotide sequence: TGTGCCAGCAGGCTCTCAGGGGAAACCTCCTACGAGCAGTACTTC. As protein: CASRLSGETSYEQYF.

This clonotype was seen a few times. The chain couples TRBV10-1 to TRBJ2-3; 8 bases are shared with TRBD1. CDR1 WNHNN and CDR2 SYGVQD come from the germline V gene (reference sequence). The CDR3 consists of 15 residues. J lost 4 bases, V lost 5 bases, and 8 bases had no gene match. CDR3 sequence reads: CASSTDRGPPDTQYF. CDR3 bases: TGCGCCAGCAGTACCGACAGGGGACCTCCAGATACGCAGTATTTT.